Shown below are 10 T cell receptor beta chains from a single sample sequenced in a study of shared clonotypes between healthy human individuals. Profiled with immunoSEQ multiplex PCR; TCRdb holds only in-frame clones, not every one. Among over 2 million clones listed, over 85% were seen once. Material: naive CD4+ T cells sorted from blood. This sample's subset: CD45RA+ positively selected. These receptors all stem from a man between 18 and 29 years old in good health.

V and J are TRBV7-3 and TRBJ1-1; 7 nucleotides align to TRBD1. Losses at the gene ends were 4 bases for V and 5 bases for J; bases not matched to a gene: 4. This CDR3 is built from 13 residues. Per the germline V gene, CDR1 is SGHTA and CDR2 is FQGTGA. The CDR3: CASSSRQGTEAFF. CDR3 sequence (DNA): TGTGCCAGCAGCTCCAGACAGGGAACTGAAGCTTTCTTT. The full variable domain, with the rest looked up from reference TRBV7-3 and TRBJ1-1, is GAGVSQTPSNKVTEKGKYVELRCDPISGHTALYWYRQSLGQGPEFLIYFQGTGAADDSGLPNDRFFAVRPEGSVSTLKIQRTERGDSAVYLCASSSRQGTEAFFGQGTRLTVV.

The V gene is TRBV5-6, the J gene TRBJ2-3, with 10 nucleotides matching TRBD2. V trimming: 1 base; J trimming: 2 bases; junction bases outside the gene matches: 4. This CDR3 contains 16 residues. Germline V gives CDR1 SGHDT, CDR2 YYEEEE. The CDR3 sequence: CASSLRLAGATDTQYF. The CDR3 DNA is TGTGCCAGCAGCTTGAGGCTAGCGGGGGCCACAGATACGCAGTATTTT.

The chain combines TRBV6-1 with TRBJ2-3; 11 nucleotides match TRBD2. The V and J ends lost 7 bases and 5 bases, in that order; junction bases with no gene match: 2. This CDR3 is built from 13 residues. Looked up from germline, CDR1 is MNHNS and CDR2 is SASEGT. The CDR3 loop reads CASNLAGGDTQYF. CDR3 coding DNA: TGTGCCAGCAACCTAGCGGGGGGAGATACGCAGTATTTT.

The rearrangement uses TRBV7-3 and TRBJ2-5, with 8 bases that match TRBD1. Looked up from germline, CDR1 is SGHTA and CDR2 is FQGTGA. V trimming: 5 bases; J trimming: 3 bases; junction bases outside the gene matches: 8. This CDR3 has 15 amino acids. Here the CDR3 reads CASSRTGQVEETQYF. CDR3 bases: TGTGCCAGCAGCCGAACGGGACAGGTGGAAGAGACCCAGTACTTC.

The rearrangement uses TRBV7-2 and TRBJ2-7; possibly TRBD1 for D (6 bases). Germline lookup yields CDR1 SGHTA and CDR2 FQGNSA. The length of the CDR3 is 17 residues. The V and J ends lost 5 bases and 2 bases respectively, with 22 bases between them. The CDR3 DNA is TGTGCCAGCAGCCCTAGACACGGGACACATTTAACCTACGAGCAGTACTTC. This encodes CASSPRHGTHLTYEQYF.

The rearrangement joins TRBV7-9 to TRBJ2-3; TRBD2 might be the D (7 bases). This CDR3 comprises 14 residues. Per the germline V gene, CDR1 is SEHNR and CDR2 is FQNEAQ (reference sequence). V lost 1 base and J 6 bases, leaving 11 bases between the germline ends. CDR3 amino acids: CASSLVGGPDTQYF. DNA for the CDR3: TGTGCCAGCAGCTTAGTCGGGGGGCCGGATACGCAGTATTTT.

This clone was counted a single time. V usage is TRBV6-1 and J usage is TRBJ1-1; D unclear. The CDR3 has 14 amino acids. From germline, CDR1 is MNHNS and CDR2 SASEGT. The V end was cut by 6 bases, the J end by 4 bases, with 15 bases between. The DNA for the CDR3 is TGTGCCAGCAGACCATCGGGGAGTTCCACTGAAGCTTTCTTT. Protein: CASRPSGSSTEAFF.

The chain employs TRBV19 and TRBJ2-2, with D possibly being TRBD1 (6 bases). CDR3 length: 14 amino acids. CDR1 is LNHDA, CDR2 SQIVND, per germline (reference sequence). V gave up 4 bases and J gave up 4 bases, with 10 bases separating them. Here the CDR3 DNA reads TGTGCCAGTAGTACGTCAGGGGCCACCGGGGAGCTGTTTTTT. This encodes CASSTSGATGELFF.

Regarding this clone: A much larger clone lies one base from this, so it may be a read error. CDR3: CASSQEQREHEQYF. The CDR3 DNA follows: TGCGCCAGCAGCCAAGAGCAGCGGGAACACGAGCAGTACTTC. V usage is TRBV5-6 and J usage is TRBJ2-7; TRBD2 matches at 7 bases. Germline assignment: CDR1 SGHDT and CDR2 YYEEEE. The CDR3 runs to 14 residues. Drawing the rest from reference TRBV5-6 and TRBJ2-7, the complete variable domain is DAGVTQSPTHLIKTRGQQVTLRCSPKSGHDTVSWYQQALGQGPQFIFQYYEEEERQRGNFPDRFSGHQFPNYSSELNVNALLLGDSALYLCASSQEQREHEQYFGPGTRLTVT.

J is TRBJ1-2 and V is TRBV9, with 8 bases aligning to TRBD1. V lost 4 bases and J lost 4; bases outside the gene matches: 6. The CDR3 runs to 14 residues. Germline CDR1 and CDR2: SGDLS and YYNGEE. The CDR3, as DNA: TGTGCCAGCAGCTCAGGGACAGGATTCTATGGCTACACCTTC. Translation gives CASSSGTGFYGYTF.